This TCR beta chain was retrieved from a study of fetal regulatory T cell absence and autoimmunity. In the study overall: Without clinical diabetes, IPEX patients showed exocrine pancreas autoimmunity. General study findings and limits: Pancreas and cord blood did not differ much in TRB family usage.

Sequenced by immunoSEQ multiplex PCR; TCRdb stores in-frame clones only, minus some. The sample carries more than 90,000 clones, around 72% recorded once. V dropped 5 bases and J dropped 2 bases, with 13 bases sitting between them. The CDR3 has 14 amino acids. Germline V gene sequence: CDR1 SGHAT, CDR2 FQNNGV. In the case of this clone: Antigen: not known.

Sequenced input: pancreas tissue. The chain links TRBV11-2 to TRBJ2-7; no firm D call. The sequence was collected from a male donor with IPEX syndrome. The CDR3 DNA is TGTGCCAGCAGCCCCCCCGGGCTCCCCTACGAGCAGTACTTC. Translated: CASSPPGLPYEQYF.